This T cell receptor beta chain was found in a study of intratumoral heterogeneity in liver cancer. Broadly, across the study: Across the full approximately 14-patient cohort, most patients were male and a median age of approximately 63 years was recorded. The full cohort included some 71 multiregional samples from about 14 HCC patients, consisting of roughly 49 tumoral regions and about 20 adjacent nontumoral regions. To investigate intratumor heterogeneity, the study integrated RNA-seq, DNA sequencing, TCR-seq and SNP array data drawn from multiple regions of hepatocellular carcinoma specimens.

Samples labelled H came from distinct, geographically separated regions of the hepatocellular carcinoma nodule. All patients had early-stage hepatocellular carcinoma and received no therapy before surgical resection. Sampled areas lacked macroscopic evidence of necrosis or hemorrhage. In a couple of patients, TCR sequencing (ImmunoSeq) was performed on multiple regions. Frozen resection tissue samples were collected at a distance of at least 1 cm from each other. Genomic DNA was extracted from bulk tissue using the DNeasy blood and tissue kit. A note on this clone: Its binding antigen is unknown. One base away there is no much larger clone; base qualities are not given.

Study-level results and caveats: The authors acknowledged a relatively low patient number and under-sampled tumor-infiltrating lymphocyte representation as limitations. Within each of the two sequenced patients, overall T cell clonality showed no significant difference between tumor regions. RNA-seq-based estimates of regional differences in tumor-infiltrating lymphocyte burden were reportedly confirmed by TCR sequencing. In each sequenced patient, tumor region a showed significantly more unique T-cell clonal expansions than tumor region b.

There are 14 amino acids in the CDR3, from cysteine to phenylalanine inclusive. The sequence is cut down to CDR3 DNA, 42 bases in frame from base 1. Per the germline V gene (reference sequence), LNHDA is the CDR1 and SQIVND is the CDR2. The V end loses 7 bases and the J end loses 2 bases, and a stretch of 14 bases separates them. The immunoSEQ assay was used to sequence TCR beta chain CDR3 regions from genomic DNA. Primers annealing to V and J segments amplified rearranged VDJ segments. The original pipeline was this. The ImmunoSeq Analyzer software was used to calculate clonality and richness metrics. Clones with differential abundance between regions were identified with Fisher's exact test combined with a beta-binomial method for additional stringency. TCRdb re-hosts the immuneACCESS table, in-frame sequences only. Its copies lack some clones; in the studies checked, an unresolved V gene accounts for under half of them, and the cause for the rest is not known. The V and J calls and clone size are taken from that table; D and trimming were inferred from the DNA. Within this sample are 6,000 to 8,500 clones, with 55% of them counted one time only. The ten biggest clones cover approximately 15% of the sample.

This TCR was sampled from a man aged 65 to 85 with hepatocellular carcinoma. This chain joins TRBV19 to TRBJ1-2; the best D guess is TRBD1, with 6 bases matching. The sample in question was tumor tissue, obtained before any cancer treatment. At the DNA level, the sequence is TGTGCCAGTATACAGGGTGGGAAGAACTATGGCTACACCTTC. Its translation reads: CASIQGGKNYGYTF.